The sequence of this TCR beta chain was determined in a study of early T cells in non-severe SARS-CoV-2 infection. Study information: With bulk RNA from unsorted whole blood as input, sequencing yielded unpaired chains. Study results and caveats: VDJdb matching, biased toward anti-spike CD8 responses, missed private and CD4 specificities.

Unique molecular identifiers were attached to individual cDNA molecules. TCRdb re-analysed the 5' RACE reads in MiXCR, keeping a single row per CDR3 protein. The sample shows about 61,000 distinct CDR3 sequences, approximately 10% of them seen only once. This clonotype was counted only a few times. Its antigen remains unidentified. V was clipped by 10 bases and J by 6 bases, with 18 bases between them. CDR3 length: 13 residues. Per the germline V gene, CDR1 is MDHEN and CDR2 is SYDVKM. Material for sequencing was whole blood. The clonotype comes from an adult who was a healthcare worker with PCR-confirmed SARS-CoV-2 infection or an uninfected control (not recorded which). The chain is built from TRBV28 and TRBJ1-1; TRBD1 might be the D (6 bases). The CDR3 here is CATLSQGSSEAFF. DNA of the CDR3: TGTGCCACACTTTCACAGGGAAGTTCTGAAGCTTTCTTT.